Included here is one T cell receptor (beta chain) sequence, with context. Original analysis: It was from reference gene primer amplification that nucleated cell counts were estimated. TCRdb's table, derived via immunoSEQ multiplex PCR, lists solely in-frame clones and lacks some. V and J calls and clone size follow that table, whereas D and trimming were derived from the DNA. The repertoire has about 430,000 clones, around nine tenths of them found once; the top ten carry about 1.4%. These data originate in a study of blood T cell repertoires in COVID-19. Cohort placement rested on clinical history that participants reported themselves. The CDR3 consists of 14 residues. With V trimmed by 6 bases and J by 1 base, 4 bases remained unmatched. Germline V lookup: CDR1 SGHAT, CDR2 FQNNGV.

This receptor was taken from a woman aged 18-29 years who had been exposed to COVID-19. The chain combines TRBV11-2 with TRBJ1-1; 8 positions match TRBD1. The sequenced sample consisted of PBMCs or T cells enriched from blood (not recorded which). In DNA form, the CDR3 reads TGTGCCAGCAGAAAAGGGACAGGGAACACTGAAGCTTTCTTT. It yields the protein CASRKGTGNTEAFF.